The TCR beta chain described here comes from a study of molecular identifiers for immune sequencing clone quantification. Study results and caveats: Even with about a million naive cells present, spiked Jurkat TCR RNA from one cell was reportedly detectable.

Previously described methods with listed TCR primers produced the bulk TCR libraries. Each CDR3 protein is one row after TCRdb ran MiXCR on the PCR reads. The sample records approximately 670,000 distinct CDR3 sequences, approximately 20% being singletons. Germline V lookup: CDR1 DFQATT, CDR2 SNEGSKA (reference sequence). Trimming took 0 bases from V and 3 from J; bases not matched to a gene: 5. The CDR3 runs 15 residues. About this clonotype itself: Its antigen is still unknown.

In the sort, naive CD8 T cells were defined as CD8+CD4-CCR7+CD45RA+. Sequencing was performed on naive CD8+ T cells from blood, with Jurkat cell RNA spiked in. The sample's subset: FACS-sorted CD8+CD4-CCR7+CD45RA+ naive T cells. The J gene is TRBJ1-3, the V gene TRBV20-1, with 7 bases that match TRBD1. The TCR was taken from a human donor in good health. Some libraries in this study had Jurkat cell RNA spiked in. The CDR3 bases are TGCAGTGCTAGAGACTACCGGGACAGTGGAAACACCATATATTTT. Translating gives CSARDYRDSGNTIYF.